A single sample gave rise to the 4 T cell receptor beta chains below, sequenced in a study of blood T cell repertoires in COVID-19. Clones were sequenced by immunoSEQ multiplex PCR, and TCRdb holds only the in-frame ones, with some missing. This table has around 260,000 clones, 80% to 90% appearing once. Sequences were obtained from peripheral blood. The receptors here all came from a man in his sixties with acute or convalescent COVID-19.

The rearrangement links TRBV4-3 to TRBJ1-1; no definite D call. Germline-derived CDR1 and CDR2 are LGHNA and YSLEER. Trimming cost V 1 base and J 1 base, with 10 bases left between them. The CDR3 covers 15 residues. The CDR3 loop is CASSQAVTTNTEAFF. CDR3 nucleotide sequence: TGCGCCAGCAGCCAAGCAGTTACCACGAACACTGAAGCTTTCTTT.

This chain uses TRBV7-9 with TRBJ2-6; TRBD1 agrees at 7 bases. Germline trimming cut 5 bases from V and 0 bases from J; bases unmatched to any gene: 13. This CDR3 has 19 amino acids. Looked up from germline, CDR1 is SEHNR and CDR2 is FQNEAQ (reference sequence). The CDR3 nucleotides are TGTGCCAGCAGCGGGCTGCGGCGCAGGGGGTACTCTGGGGCCAACGTCCTGACTTTC. It yields the protein CASSGLRRRGYSGANVLTF.

The rearrangement uses TRBV28 and TRBJ2-5, with D possibly being TRBD2 (5 bases). Germline CDR1 MDHEN, CDR2 SYDVKM. The CDR3 consists of 13 residues. Between the trimmed V and J ends, which lost 6 bases and 5 bases, there was a span of 13 bases. CDR3 sequence reads: CASSEEVWETQYF. CDR3 DNA sequence: TGTGCCAGCAGCGAGGAGGTTTGGGAGACCCAGTACTTC. Complete variable domain (other parts from reference TRBV28 and TRBJ2-5): DVKVTQSSRYLVKRTGEKVFLECVQDMDHENMFWYRQDPGLGLRLIYFSYDVKMKEKGDIPEGYSVSREKKERFSLILESASTNQTSMYLCASSEEVWETQYFGPGTRLLVL.

V is TRBV5-6 and J is TRBJ2-2, with no clear D. The CDR3 covers 15 residues. Germline V gene sequence: CDR1 SGHDT, CDR2 YYEEEE. Between the trimmed V and J ends, which lost 9 bases and 4 bases, there was a span of 19 bases. CDR3 in DNA: TGTGCCACCTTTTTTTCAGTTTCCCCCACCGGGGAGCTGTTTTTT. This gives the protein CATFFSVSPTGELFF.